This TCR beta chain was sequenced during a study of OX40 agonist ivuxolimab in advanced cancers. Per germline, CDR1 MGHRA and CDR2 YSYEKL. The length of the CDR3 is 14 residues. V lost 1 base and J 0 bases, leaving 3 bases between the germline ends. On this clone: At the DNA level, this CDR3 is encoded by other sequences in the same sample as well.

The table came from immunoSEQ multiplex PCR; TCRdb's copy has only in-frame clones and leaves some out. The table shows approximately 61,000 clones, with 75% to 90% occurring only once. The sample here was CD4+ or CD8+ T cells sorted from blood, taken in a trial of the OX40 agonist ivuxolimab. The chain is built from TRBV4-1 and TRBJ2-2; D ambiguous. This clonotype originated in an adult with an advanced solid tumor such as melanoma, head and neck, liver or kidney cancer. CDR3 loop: CASSQATNTGELFF. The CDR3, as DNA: TGCGCCAGCAGCCAAGCAACGAACACCGGGGAGCTGTTTTTT.